These T cell receptor beta chains were read from a single sample in a study of neurological immune-mediated disorders. TCRdb re-analysed the 5' RACE reads in MiXCR, keeping a single row per CDR3 protein. Here the sample spans 45,000 to 60,000 distinct CDR3 sequences, roughly 13% being singletons. The sequencing input was PBMCs. The source is a male donor with HTLV-1-associated myelopathy (HAM/TSP). CDR3s include the opening cysteine and the closing phenylalanine or tryptophan. D genes are given only for firm matches. Rows give clone size only sometimes, using once, few, many, or a class for an expanded clone.

v_gene	j_gene	abundance	d_gene	CDR3nt	CDR3aa
TRBV29-1	TRBJ2-1	many	.	TGCAGCGTTGAAGAGGGAAGACATATTGCTACCGATGAGCAGTTCTTC	CSVEEGRHIATDEQFF
TRBV18	TRBJ1-1	.	.	TGTGCCAGCTCACCGGGAGGCCGACTCACTGAAGCTTTCTTT	CASSPGGRLTEAFF
TRBV20-1	TRBJ2-5	many	.	TGCAGTGCCGCCACACCGGCGCCCGGGGCGCCGGCGGGGACCCAGTACTTC	CSAATPAPGAPAGTQYF
TRBV4-3	TRBJ1-2	many	.	TGCGCCAGCAGCCAAGAATACGGGTCGTTGCGTGGCTACACCTTC	CASSQEYGSLRGYTF
TRBV7-8	TRBJ2-5	many	TRBD2	TGTGCCAGCAGCTTGGGGACTACCCAAGAGACCCAGTACTTC	CASSLGTTQETQYF
TRBV15	TRBJ2-6	many	.	TGTGCCACCAGCCGCCACTCTGGGGCCAACGTCCTGACTTTC	CATSRHSGANVLTF
TRBV7-9	TRBJ1-2	.	TRBD1	TGTGCCAGCAGCAAACGGGACAGCTCACCCTATGGCTACACCTTC	CASSKRDSSPYGYTF
TRBV29-1	TRBJ1-6	many	TRBD1	TGCAGCGTCTTAACCGGGACAGACGGGTCACCCCTCCACTTT	CSVLTGTDGSPLHF
TRBV5-1	TRBJ2-7	many	.	TGCGCCAGCAGCTTGGTGGGCCCGACGCGGACCGAGCAGTACTTC	CASSLVGPTRTEQYF
TRBV20-1	TRBJ1-2	.	TRBD1	TGCAGTGCTGGCCGACAGGGGGCGACTGGCTACACCTTC	CSAGRQGATGYTF
TRBV29-1	TRBJ2-7	many	.	TGCAGCGTTGAAGATGGGGGGATGGCGCAGTACTTC	CSVEDGGMAQYF
TRBV29-1	TRBJ2-3	many	.	TGCAGCGTTGGCCCGGGGGGCACAGATACGCAGTATTTT	CSVGPGGTDTQYF
TRBV18	TRBJ2-3	.	TRBD1	TGTGCCAGCTCACCACCGACAGGGGTCGGGGATACGCAGTATTTT	CASSPPTGVGDTQYF
TRBV20-1	TRBJ2-5	few	.	TGCAGTGCCACCACGGGAGAGGGGTCCGAGACCCAGTACTTC	CSATTGEGSETQYF
TRBV5-1	TRBJ2-1	many	TRBD2	TGCGCCAGCAGCTTGTCGACTAGCACTTACAATGAGCAGTTCTTC	CASSLSTSTYNEQFF
TRBV28	TRBJ2-4	many	TRBD1	TGTGCCAGCAGTTCGACAGGGGTCGTAATGGACATTCAGTACTTC	CASSSTGVVMDIQYF
TRBV29-1	TRBJ2-4	many	TRBD2	TGCAGCGGGGGGGGTGGCAGGGACGGGACCAAAAACATTCAGTACTTC	CSGGGGRDGTKNIQYF
TRBV30	TRBJ2-7	.	.	TGTGCCTGGAGTAATACACAGGGACTCTACGAGCAGTACTTC	CAWSNTQGLYEQYF
TRBV4-3	TRBJ2-2	many	.	TGCGCCAGCAGCCAAGTTACCCGGGCCGGGGAGCTGTTTTTT	CASSQVTRAGELFF
TRBV7-9	TRBJ2-5	few	TRBD2	TGTGCCAGCAGCCCACCAGCCGGGACTAGCGTCCAAGAGACCCAGTACTTC	CASSPPAGTSVQETQYF
TRBV13	TRBJ1-3	many	.	TGTGCCAGCAGCTCCCAGGGGGGAAACACCATATATTTT	CASSSQGGNTIYF
TRBV7-2	TRBJ2-3	many	.	TGTGCCAGCAGCTTAAGTTGGGGGGCGGGCACAGATACGCAGTATTTT	CASSLSWGAGTDTQYF
TRBV14	TRBJ2-5	many	.	TGTGCCAGCAGCCAAGATAGGCAGACCCAGTACTTC	CASSQDRQTQYF
TRBV7-2	TRBJ2-1	many	.	TGTGCCAGCAGGGAAAGGCGAGACCCCTACAATGAGCAGTTCTTC	CASRERRDPYNEQFF
TRBV29-1	TRBJ2-3	many	.	TGCAGCGTTGGGTTTGGGGGTAGCACAGATACGCAGTATTTT	CSVGFGGSTDTQYF
TRBV6-5	TRBJ1-2	.	.	TGTGCCAGCGGTCATTGGGACTCCCCCTCCTTC	CASGHWDSPSF
TRBV9	TRBJ2-3	.	.	TGTGCCAGCAGCGTAAGTCCCAGGGCGGACACCGGGGAGCTGTATTTT	CASSVSPRADTGELYF
TRBV7-9	TRBJ2-4	many	.	TGTGCCAGCAGCGTCGGGACGGTAGCCAAAAACATTCAGTACTTC	CASSVGTVAKNIQYF
TRBV20-1	TRBJ1-5	many	.	TGCAGTGCTAGAGGAGGTCTTCAGCCCCAGCATTTT	CSARGGLQPQHF
TRBV5-1	TRBJ2-7	many	.	TGCGCCAGCAGCTTGTCAGGGGAAGGAGAGCAGTACTTC	CASSLSGEGEQYF
TRBV20-1	TRBJ2-7	.	TRBD2	TGCAGTGCTAGAGTTTCGGCGGGGGTCGATAACGAGCAGTACTTC	CSARVSAGVDNEQYF
TRBV29-1	TRBJ2-7	many	.	TGCAGCGTTGTGAAGGTCGACGAGCAGTACTTC	CSVVKVDEQYF
TRBV28	TRBJ2-4	many	.	TGTGCCAGCAGTCCCGCCCGGCTAGCCAAAAACATTCAGTACTTC	CASSPARLAKNIQYF
TRBV12-3/TRBV12-4	TRBJ2-5	many	.	TGTGCCAGCAGTTTAGGAGGACCTAGCCAAGAGACCCAGTACTTC	CASSLGGPSQETQYF
TRBV25-1	TRBJ1-4	many	.	TGTGCCAGCAGTGAATCCCCGACAGGCACTAATGAAAAACTGTTTTTT	CASSESPTGTNEKLFF
TRBV4-3	TRBJ2-1	.	.	TGCGCCAGCAGACCTATTGCGGGGGCGCGGGTGGGCGAGCAGTTCTTC	CASRPIAGARVGEQFF